The entry below describes one T cell receptor (beta chain). CDR3 length: 15 residues. Germline V lookup: CDR1 LNHDA, CDR2 SQIVND (reference sequence). The entry originates in a study of monozygotic twins with inflammatory bowel disease. TCRdb re-called the 5' RACE reads and gives one entry per CDR3 protein, without DNA. Its listing shows about 160,000 distinct CDR3 sequences. The clonotype comes from a human donor with ulcerative colitis or Crohn's disease, or a healthy co-twin of an affected twin (not recorded which). The gene calls are TRBV19 and TRBJ1-1; absent DNA, TCRdb's TRBD1 call cannot be checked. The sequenced material came from blood. The CDR3 protein is CASSSAGTVNTEAFF.